This T cell receptor beta chain was recorded in a study of T cell repertoires in cytomegalovirus infection. On the study more broadly: CMV infection plus the matching HLA type was flagged by public TCR beta signatures.

Study results and limitations: Adding up the frequency of public TCR beta families identified people who carried CMV plus the relevant HLA. What dominated the ex vivo response were HLA-C-restricted CMV-specific TCR beta clonotypes.

V was pared by 5 bases and J by 0 bases, with 9 bases of the junction left unmatched. Germline CDR1 MGHRA, CDR2 YSYEKL. CDR3 length: 17 residues. In the case of this clonotype: Its specificity is unknown.

Via MiXCR, TCRdb re-called the reads, giving one row per CDR3 protein. The sample consists of about 530,000 distinct CDR3 sequences, about a quarter of them appearing once. The TCR was taken from a human donor in good health (CMV status not recorded). Some clones in this sample may be carry-over from other donors' samples. Sequencing was performed on PBMCs. The V call is TRBV4-1, the J call TRBJ2-7; TRBD2 agrees at 11 bases. The CDR3 region is CASSVGASGRLSYEQYF. The CDR3 DNA sequence: TGCGCCAGCAGCGTCGGGGCTAGCGGGAGGCTCTCCTACGAGCAGTACTTC.